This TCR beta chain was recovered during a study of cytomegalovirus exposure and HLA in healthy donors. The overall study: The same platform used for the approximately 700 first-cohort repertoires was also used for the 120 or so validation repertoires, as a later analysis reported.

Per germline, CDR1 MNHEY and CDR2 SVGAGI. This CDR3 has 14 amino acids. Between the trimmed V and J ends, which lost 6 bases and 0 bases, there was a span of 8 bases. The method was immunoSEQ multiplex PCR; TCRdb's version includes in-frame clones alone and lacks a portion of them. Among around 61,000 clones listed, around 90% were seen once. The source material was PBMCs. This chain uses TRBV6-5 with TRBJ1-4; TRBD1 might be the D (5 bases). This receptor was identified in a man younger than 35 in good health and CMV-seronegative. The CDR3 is CASSMTATNEKLFF. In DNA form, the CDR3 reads TGTGCCAGCAGCATGACAGCAACTAATGAAAAACTGTTTTTT.